A selection of T cell receptor beta chains follows, all from one sample in a study of beta chain features in type 1 diabetes. Sequenced by immunoSEQ multiplex PCR; TCRdb stores in-frame clones only, minus some. The repertoire holds approximately 200,000 clones, with 9.6% as singletons. What was sequenced was naive CD4+ T cells from blood. These receptors were taken from a young woman in good health. Both conserved end residues are part of each CDR3. Fields, in order: clone size, J gene, D gene, V gene, CDR3 protein, CDR3 DNA. A D gene is named only where the DNA matches it firmly. The size field is filled for only some rows; it gives once, few, many or a size class.

>few|TRBJ2-1|-|TRBV12-5
CASGLAPPGEQFF
TGTGCTAGTGGTTTGGCACCGCCAGGTGAGCAGTTCTTC
>-|TRBJ2-3|-|TRBV23-1
CASGSRLRGGSSTDTQYF
TGCGCCAGCGGCTCTAGATTAAGGGGGGGAAGCAGCACAGATACGCAGTATTTT
>-|TRBJ2-7|TRBD1|TRBV6-1
CASVGGQGYEQYF
TGTGCCAGCGTAGGGGGACAGGGTTACGAGCAGTACTTC
>-|TRBJ2-7|TRBD1|TRBV5-4
CASSRDRGISEQYF
TGTGCCAGCAGCCGGGACAGGGGAATATCCGAGCAGTACTTC
>few|TRBJ2-1|TRBD2|TRBV18
CASSPTRTSMYEQFF
TGTGCCAGCTCACCAACAAGGACTAGTATGTATGAGCAGTTCTTC
>-|TRBJ2-7|TRBD2|TRBV5-1
CASSLESGRTYEQYF
TGCGCCAGCAGCTTGGAGAGCGGGAGGACCTACGAGCAGTACTTC
>-|TRBJ2-1|TRBD2|TRBV11-2
CASSPRLATSYNEQFF
TGTGCCAGCAGCCCGAGACTAGCGACCTCCTACAATGAGCAGTTCTTC
>-|TRBJ1-3|-|TRBV29-1
CSVVSGNTIYF
TGCAGCGTTGTATCGGGAAACACCATATATTTT
>few|TRBJ1-6|-|TRBV28
CASSLDNRDNSPLHF
TGTGCCAGCAGTTTGGACAACAGGGATAATTCACCCCTCCACTTT
>-|TRBJ1-4|-|TRBV25-1
CASSEQAAFELFF
TGTGCCAGCAGTGAACAGGCCGCGTTTGAACTGTTTTTT
>few|TRBJ1-1|-|TRBV6-5
CASSPGQRNTEAFF
TGTGCCAGCAGTCCCGGACAGAGGAACACTGAAGCTTTCTTT
>-|TRBJ1-1|-|TRBV7-2
CASSLDRVSTEAFF
TGTGCCAGCAGCTTAGACAGGGTTAGCACTGAAGCTTTCTTT
>-|TRBJ2-7|-|TRBV27
CASSPPTQAALPYEQYF
TGTGCCAGCAGTCCGCCCACACAGGCAGCTCTTCCCTACGAGCAGTACTTC
>many|TRBJ1-1|TRBD1|TRBV29-1
CSAETGLNTEAFF
TGCAGCGCCGAGACAGGGCTGAACACTGAAGCTTTCTTT
>few|TRBJ1-1|-|TRBV28
CASTEAGGANTEAFF
TGTGCCAGCACCGAGGCCGGGGGGGCAAACACTGAAGCTTTCTTT
>few|TRBJ1-1|TRBD1|TRBV7-7
CASSLLPGQGDTEAFF
TGTGCTAGCAGCTTACTACCGGGACAGGGGGACACTGAAGCTTTCTTT
>-|TRBJ2-3|TRBD1|TRBV5-5
CASTGQGEGGTQYF
TGTGCCAGCACCGGACAGGGGGAAGGTGGTACGCAGTATTTT
>many|TRBJ2-6|-|TRBV5-4
CASRTFQGVGTGANVLTF
TGTGCCAGCAGAACTTTCCAGGGTGTAGGAACTGGGGCCAACGTCCTGACTTTC
>-|TRBJ1-6|-|TRBV6-6
CASSYGRNSPLHF
TGTGCCAGCAGTTATGGGAGAAATTCACCCCTCCACTTT
>-|TRBJ2-1|-|TRBV5-1
CASSLRLGQEGNEQFF
TGCGCCAGCAGCCTCCGGTTGGGGCAGGAGGGGAATGAGCAGTTCTTC
>few|TRBJ1-5|-|TRBV6-6
CASRESNQPQHF
TGTGCCAGCAGGGAGAGCAATCAGCCCCAGCATTTT
>-|TRBJ2-1|TRBD1|TRBV14
CASSPEGASEQFF
TGTGCCAGCAGCCCTGAGGGGGCGAGTGAGCAGTTCTTC
>-|TRBJ1-4|TRBD1|TRBV2
CASSVDREQLKLFF
TGTGCCAGCAGTGTTGACAGGGAGCAGCTAAAACTGTTTTTT
>-|TRBJ1-1|-|TRBV7-3
CASSLQGGTEAFF
TGTGCCAGCAGCTTACAGGGTGGAACTGAAGCTTTCTTT
>few|TRBJ2-5|TRBD1|TRBV5-4
CASSRDRVETQYF
TGTGCCAGCAGCAGGGACAGGGTGGAGACCCAGTACTTC
>-|TRBJ2-7|-|TRBV5-4
CASSLVSGGRYEQYF
TGTGCCAGCAGCTTGGTGTCCGGAGGCCGCTACGAGCAGTACTTC
>few|TRBJ2-7|TRBD1|TRBV4-1
CASSQAGTGVSGEQYF
TGCGCCAGCAGCCAAGCCGGGACAGGGGTGTCGGGCGAGCAGTACTTC
>-|TRBJ2-6|TRBD1|TRBV2
CASRKTGIGSGANVLTF
TGTGCCAGCAGAAAGACAGGGATTGGCTCTGGGGCCAACGTCCTGACTTTC
>-|TRBJ2-7|TRBD2|TRBV6-1
CASSAAGGSYEQYF
TGTGCCAGCAGTGCAGCGGGGGGCTCCTACGAGCAGTACTTC
>-|TRBJ2-3|TRBD2|TRBV11-2
CASSYAGGPTDTQYF
TGTGCCAGCAGCTATGCGGGGGGGCCCACAGATACGCAGTATTTT
>many|TRBJ2-7|-|TRBV5-4
CATEDFGRDEQYF
TGTGCCACCGAGGACTTCGGTCGGGACGAGCAGTACTTC
>-|TRBJ2-6|-|TRBV25-1
CASSENKGSGANVLTF
TGTGCCAGCAGTGAAAACAAGGGGTCTGGGGCCAACGTCCTGACTTTC
>few|TRBJ1-4|-|TRBV18
CASSPPTGNNEKLFF
TGTGCCAGCTCGCCTCCAACAGGGAACAATGAAAAACTGTTTTTT
>-|TRBJ2-5|-|TRBV6-5
CASSYSAQGGGETQYF
TGTGCCAGCAGTTACTCAGCACAGGGTGGGGGAGAGACCCAGTACTTC
>-|TRBJ1-6|-|TRBV6-5
CASSRAGILNSPLHF
TGTGCCAGCAGTCGCGCAGGGATCTTAAATTCACCCCTCCACTTT
>-|TRBJ1-2|-|TRBV27
CASSLSILQGCTF
TGTGCCAGCAGTTTATCGATTCTGCAGGGGTGCACCTTC
>-|TRBJ1-1|TRBD1|TRBV19
CASSKGQGGTEAFF
TGTGCCAGTAGTAAGGGACAGGGAGGCACTGAAGCTTTCTTT
>few|TRBJ2-3|TRBD2|TRBV5-1
CASSPFTSGISTDTQYF
TGCGCCAGCAGCCCTTTCACTAGCGGGATTAGCACAGATACGCAGTATTTT
>few|TRBJ2-3|TRBD2|TRBV12-5
CASGLAGTSKGTDTQYF
TGTGCTAGTGGTTTGGCCGGGACTAGCAAGGGCACAGATACGCAGTATTTT
>-|TRBJ2-7|TRBD2|TRBV27
CASSLSGGRIGSEQYF
TGTGCCAGCAGTTTATCAGGCGGGAGGATCGGTTCCGAGCAGTACTTC
>few|TRBJ2-1|TRBD2|TRBV4-1
CASSQAGTNSYNEQFF
TGCGCCAGCAGCCAAGCCGGGACTAACTCCTACAATGAGCAGTTCTTC
>few|TRBJ2-1|-|TRBV7-2
CASSSSPDNEQFF
TGTGCCAGCAGCTCCTCCCCGGACAATGAGCAGTTCTTC
>few|TRBJ2-2|TRBD2|TRBV28
CASSWGTSGNTGELFF
TGTGCCAGCAGCTGGGGGACTAGCGGGAACACCGGGGAGCTGTTTTTT
>-|TRBJ1-1|-|TRBV29-1
CSAGGVNTEAFF
TGCAGCGCCGGTGGTGTGAACACTGAAGCTTTCTTT
>-|TRBJ1-1|-|TRBV28
CASSLPASTEAFF
TGTGCCAGCAGTTTACCCGCCAGCACTGAAGCTTTCTTT
>few|TRBJ2-5|TRBD2|TRBV4-2
CASSQAVSGRVGETQYF
TGTGCCAGCAGCCAAGCGGTTAGCGGGAGGGTAGGAGAGACCCAGTACTTC
>few|TRBJ2-1|-|TRBV4-1
CASSPSRGPPSYNEQFF
TGCGCCAGCAGCCCTAGTAGAGGGCCTCCATCCTACAATGAGCAGTTCTTC
>-|TRBJ1-1|-|TRBV7-2
CASSARRGTEAFF
TGTGCCAGCAGCGCCCGCAGGGGCACTGAAGCTTTCTTT
>-|TRBJ2-1|TRBD2|TRBV5-6
CASVESGLGDNEQFF
TGTGCCAGCGTAGAGTCGGGACTAGGAGACAATGAGCAGTTCTTC
>-|TRBJ1-6|-|TRBV18
CASSPGQADNSPLHF
TGTGCCAGCTCACCGGGGCAGGCAGATAATTCACCCCTCCACTTT
>-|TRBJ1-2|-|TRBV28
CASSSRVAYGYTF
TGTGCCAGCAGTAGCCGGGTCGCATATGGCTACACCTTC
>-|TRBJ1-2|TRBD1|TRBV7-9
CASSPRTGYGYTF
TGTGCCAGCAGCCCTAGGACAGGCTATGGCTACACCTTC
>-|TRBJ2-1|-|TRBV5-4
CASSLGTSDEQFF
TGTGCCAGCAGCCTGGGGACATCAGATGAGCAGTTCTTC
>-|TRBJ2-6|TRBD2|TRBV5-4
CASSSAGGPAGANVLTF
TGTGCCAGCAGCTCAGCGGGAGGGCCGGCCGGGGCCAACGTCCTGACTTTC
>-|TRBJ2-5|TRBD2|TRBV2
CASRLAGETQYF
TGTGCCAGCCGACTAGCGGGAGAGACCCAGTACTTC
>-|TRBJ2-2|-|TRBV5-6
CASSFTGRAGELFF
TGTGCCAGCAGCTTCACAGGCCGGGCCGGGGAGCTGTTTTTT
>few|TRBJ2-1|-|TRBV25-1
CASSEYRGAANEQFF
TGTGCCAGCAGTGAATATCGCGGGGCTGCCAATGAGCAGTTCTTC
>-|TRBJ2-3|TRBD2|TRBV9
CASSVEAGVSTDTQYF
TGTGCCAGCAGCGTCGAAGCGGGAGTCAGCACAGATACGCAGTATTTT
>once|TRBJ2-2|TRBD2|TRBV30
CAWGLAGAGFTGELFF
TGTGCCTGGGGTCTAGCGGGAGCTGGTTTCACCGGGGAGCTGTTTTTT